The T cell receptor beta chain described here comes from a study of T-cell memory formation after mild COVID-19. At the level of the study: The TCR clusters were mostly specific to one donor.

Germline lookup yields CDR1 SGHKS and CDR2 YYEKEE (reference sequence). The CDR3 has 13 residues. V was trimmed by 0 bases and J by 12 bases, leaving 13 bases between them. TCRdb analysed the 5' RACE reads with MiXCR anew, one entry per CDR3 protein. The data show over 250,000 distinct CDR3 sequences, approximately 16% seen once. Regarding this clonotype: Its target is unknown.

Findings of the study overall: The study detected some responding clones in pre-infection memory, suggesting cross-reactive memory joined.

Sample: PBMCs or a T cell subset sorted from them (not recorded which). The sequence was collected from a man younger than 30 who had mild COVID-19 (a few samples of this study predate the infection). Cell type and time point are not known. The rearrangement joins TRBV5-5 to TRBJ2-1, with TRBD2 as a possible D gene (5 bases). The CDR3 here is CASSLGVTGSQFF. The CDR3 DNA sequence: TGTGCCAGCAGCTTGGGGGTGACGGGGTCGCAGTTCTTC.